These 13 T cell receptor beta chains were sequenced from one sample in a study of identical twins. TCRdb reprocessed the 5' RACE reads with MiXCR, giving one entry per CDR3 protein. The table records 410,000 or so distinct CDR3 sequences, about 18% of them present only once. The sequencing input was naive T cells sorted from blood. All receptors derive from a man aged 45-65 years in good health.

The V and J genes are TRBV28 and TRBJ1-2; a possible D gene is TRBD1 (5 bases). The CDR3 has 14 amino acids. Germline CDR1 and CDR2: MDHEN and SYDVKM. Deletions cut 5 bases from V and 2 bases from J, with 12 bases between. The DNA of the CDR3 is TGTGCCAGCAGTCTGGGACGGACCAACTATGGCTACACCTTC. Translated, it gives CASSLGRTNYGYTF.

The J gene is TRBJ2-5, the V gene TRBV28; D might be TRBD2 (5 bases). The CDR3 is 15 amino acids. The V and J ends lost 2 bases and 9 bases respectively, with 19 bases between them. The germline V gene encodes CDR1 MDHEN and CDR2 SYDVKM. The CDR3 nucleotides read TGTGCCAGCAGTTTAGGTTCCAGCGGCCGTCTGGCCCAGTACTTC. It translates to CASSLGSSGRLAQYF.

This clonotype was seen only once. This chain links TRBV18 with TRBJ1-2; a weak D match, TRBD1 (6 bases). The CDR3 is made up of 13 amino acids. The ends were cut back, 5 bases at V and 4 bases at J, with 11 bases in the middle. Germline-derived CDR1 and CDR2 are KGHSH and LQKENI. The CDR3 DNA sequence: TGTGCCAGCTCAGTACAGGGTTCCTATGGCTACACCTTC. It codes for CASSVQGSYGYTF.

This clonotype was picked up many times. The chain links TRBV28 to TRBJ1-6; D is perhaps TRBD1 (5 bases). The germline V gene has CDR1 MDHEN and CDR2 SYDVKM. Trimming cost V 7 bases and J 6 bases, with 13 bases left between them. The CDR3 is 14 amino acids. The CDR3 protein is CASTRDGTNSPLHF. The CDR3 region has the DNA TGTGCCAGCACTCGGGACGGAACTAATTCACCCCTCCACTTT.

The genes are TRBV25-1 and TRBJ2-4; the D call may be TRBD1 or TRBD2 (5 bases each). CDR1 is MGHDK, CDR2 SYGVNS, per germline. The length of the CDR3 is 14 residues. Trimming stripped 4 bases from V and 6 bases from J, with 13 bases between. CDR3 bases: TGTGCCAGCAGTGGACACGGGACGGGAAACATTCAGTACTTC. Its protein product is CASSGHGTGNIQYF.

This clonotype was detected many times. This chain links TRBV20-1 with TRBJ1-2; D gene ambiguous. The CDR3 has 13 amino acids. The germline V gene encodes CDR1 DFQATT and CDR2 SNEGSKA (reference sequence). The CDR3 loop reads CLVRTPANYGYTF. The DNA for the CDR3 is TGCCTAGTACGGACTCCAGCGAACTATGGCTACACCTTC.

This clonotype came up many times. The chain is built from TRBV11-2 and TRBJ2-7; perhaps TRBD2 as D (6 bases). There are 16 residues in the CDR3. V lost 3 bases, J lost 0 bases, and 15 bases lay in between. CDR1 is SGHAT, CDR2 FQNNGV, per germline. CDR3 in DNA: TGTGCCAGCAGCTTGGGCGCGGGATCCATCTCCTACGAGCAGTACTTC. It yields the protein CASSLGAGSISYEQYF.

In its sample, this clonotype was seen many times. This sequence joins TRBV29-1 and TRBJ2-1; D is uncertain. Trimming stripped 7 bases from V and 9 bases from J, with 13 bases between. There are 11 residues in the CDR3. The germline gives CDR1 SQVTM, CDR2 ANQGSEA. Here the CDR3 DNA reads TGCAGCGCCTATGAGTGGGGTGAGCAGTTCTTC. It codes for CSAYEWGEQFF.

This clonotype was seen a handful of times. The rearrangement uses TRBV9 and TRBJ2-2, with TRBD2 matching over 9 bases. V lost 0 bases, J lost 3 bases, and 6 bases stayed unmatched. The CDR3 consists of 17 residues. The germline V gene has CDR1 SGDLS and CDR2 YYNGEE. The DNA for the CDR3 is TGTGCCAGCAGCGTAGGAGGTAGCGGGAGTTACACCGGGGAGCTGTTTTTT. As protein: CASSVGGSGSYTGELFF.

The table lists this clonotype with many counts. This chain connects TRBV5-1 to TRBJ2-5, with unresolved D. V lost 4 bases and J lost 2, with 12 bases in between. Germline CDR1 SGHRS, CDR2 YFSETQ. There are 14 residues in the CDR3. The CDR3, as DNA: TGCGCCAGCAGCCTGACGAACAGTCAAGAGACCCAGTACTTC. This codes for CASSLTNSQETQYF.

This clonotype was recorded a few times. The chain employs TRBV12-3 or TRBV12-4 and TRBJ2-5, with 7 bases fitting TRBD2. CDR3 length: 13 residues. The V and J ends lost 7 bases and 5 bases, in that order; junction bases with no gene match: 7. CDR3 in amino acids: CASKGLSGETQYF. CDR3 nucleotide sequence: TGTGCCAGCAAGGGACTATCTGGGGAGACCCAGTACTTC.

The sample holds many counts of this clonotype. The chain recombines TRBV29-1 with TRBJ1-1; TRBD1 is a possible D gene (5 bases). The CDR3 runs 13 residues. V lost 2 bases and J 1 base, leaving 8 bases between the germline ends. The germline CDR1 and CDR2 sequences are SQVTM and ANQGSEA. In nucleotides, the CDR3 is TGCAGCGTTGAATCCGGGGCGAACACTGAAGCTTTCTTT. Translation gives CSVESGANTEAFF.

The gene calls are TRBV15 and TRBJ2-7; 7 bases are shared with TRBD1. In germline, CDR1 is LNHNV, CDR2 YYDKDF (reference sequence). The trim removed 2 bases at V and 6 bases at J, leaving 10 bases unmatched. CDR3 size: 15 residues. CDR3 residues: CATSRYWGQSGEQYF. The CDR3 DNA reads as TGTGCCACCAGCAGATATTGGGGACAGAGCGGCGAGCAGTACTTC.